What follows are 9 T cell receptor beta chains derived from one specimen sequenced in a study of blood T cell repertoires in COVID-19. Measured with immunoSEQ multiplex PCR; TCRdb has only the in-frame clones, and not every one. The sample consists of about 110,000 clones, around nine tenths of them appearing once. The sample comprised peripheral blood. Receptor source: a middle-aged man with acute or convalescent COVID-19.

CDR3 in DNA: TGTGCCAGCAGCTGGGGACAGCGGAATTCACCCCTCCACTTT. Protein sequence: CASSWGQRNSPLHF. The chain carries TRBV5-5 and TRBJ1-6; the match to TRBD1 covers 7 bases. V was clipped by 3 bases and J by 7 bases; unmatched bases: 4. Per the germline V gene, CDR1 is SGHKS and CDR2 is YYEKEE (reference sequence). This CDR3 contains 14 residues.

The chain is built from TRBV11-2 and TRBJ2-7, with TRBD2 identical over 11 bases. CDR1 is SGHAT and CDR2 is FQNNGV in the germline V gene. This CDR3 has 15 amino acids. Trimming removed 6 bases from V and 0 bases from J; junction bases left unmatched: 4. The CDR3 DNA sequence: TGTGCCAGCAGATTAACTAGCGGGAGCTCCTACGAGCAGTACTTC. Its translation is CASRLTSGSSYEQYF.

This sequence joins TRBV5-4 and TRBJ2-2, with TRBD2 matching 13 bases. V dropped 2 bases and J dropped 8; count of bases not matched to a gene: 6. The germline V gene has CDR1 SGHNT and CDR2 YYREEE (reference sequence). CDR3 length: 16 amino acids. CDR3 in amino acids: CASSFGLAGVDGELFF. For the CDR3, the DNA is TGTGCCAGCAGCTTTGGACTAGCGGGAGTCGATGGGGAGCTGTTTTTT.

The chain links TRBV7-2 to TRBJ1-1; D possibly corresponds to TRBD1 (5 bases). This CDR3 contains 15 residues. From germline, CDR1 is SGHTA and CDR2 FQGNSA. V lost 3 bases to trimming and J lost 1 base, with 12 bases between them. The CDR3 protein is CASSFTRDSNTEAFF. Here the CDR3 DNA reads TGTGCCAGCAGCTTTACACGGGACTCGAACACTGAAGCTTTCTTT.

The chain combines TRBV2 with TRBJ1-2; TRBD1 matches at 7 bases. The CDR3 covers 15 residues. Germline lookup yields CDR1 SNHLY and CDR2 FYNNEI. V dropped 8 bases and J dropped 0; count of bases not matched to a gene: 9. CDR3 in amino acids: CASRSGDSPNYGYTF. Here the CDR3 DNA reads TGTGCCAGCCGGTCTGGGGACAGTCCTAACTATGGCTACACCTTC.

This clone was detected only once. The chain couples TRBV6-5 to TRBJ1-2, with TRBD1 matching over 9 bases. V lost 4 bases and J lost 4; bases outside the gene matches: 4. This CDR3 comprises 14 residues. Germline V CDR1 and CDR2: MNHEY, SVGAGI. CDR3: CASSLGQGSYGYTF. In DNA form, the CDR3 reads TGTGCCAGCAGTTTGGGACAGGGATCCTATGGCTACACCTTC.

In the case of this clone: Other nucleotide sequences in the sample specify the same CDR3. CDR3 amino acids: CASSQGLAGGSTGELFF. The DNA for the CDR3 is TGTGCCAGCAGCCAAGGTCTAGCGGGAGGGTCCACCGGGGAGCTGTTTTTT. V gene TRBV3-1 (or the pseudogene TRBV3-2) combines with J gene TRBJ2-2, with 12 bases fitting TRBD2. The germline V gene has CDR1 LGHDT and CDR2 YNNKEL (reference sequence). Trimming removed 1 base from V and 4 bases from J; junction bases left unmatched: 4. The CDR3 is made up of 17 amino acids.

The CDR3 sequence: CASSPGDRVIKDYGYTF. The CDR3, as DNA: TGTGCCAGCAGCCCAGGGGACAGGGTGATAAAAGACTATGGCTACACCTTC. This sequence joins TRBV11-2 and TRBJ1-2; 9 bases line up with TRBD1. The CDR3 spans 17 residues. The V and J ends lost 5 bases and 3 bases, in that order; junction bases with no gene match: 13. The germline CDR1 and CDR2 sequences are SGHAT and FQNNGV. The whole variable domain, remainder taken from reference TRBV11-2 and TRBJ1-2, is EAGVAQSPRYKIIEKRQSVAFWCNPISGHATLYWYQQILGQGPKLLIQFQNNGVVDDSQLPKDRFSAERLKGVDSTLKIQPAKLEDSAVYLCASSPGDRVIKDYGYTFGSGTRLTVV.

The chain combines TRBV2 with TRBJ1-6, with D unclear. There are 13 residues in the CDR3. CDR1 and CDR2 from the germline V gene are SNHLY and FYNNEI. Trimming took off 3 bases at V and 6 bases at J, with 6 bases between the two ends. DNA for the CDR3: TGTGCCAGCAGTGACAGTTTTAATTCACCCCTCCACTTT. Its protein product is CASSDSFNSPLHF.